Presented here are 27 T cell receptor beta chains from one specimen sequenced in a study of T cell responses to AZD1222 COVID-19 vaccine. Sequencing used immunoSEQ multiplex PCR; TCRdb keeps in-frame clones, though not all of them. The sample gives 150,000 to 200,000 clones, 92% of which show up once; around 4.5% is in the top ten. The sequences come from peripheral blood, collected on day 0 of MenACWY control vaccination. These receptors were obtained from an adult in good health.

CDR3 sequence: CASSAIQGPDTEQFF. In DNA form, the CDR3 reads TGTGCCAGCAGCGCGATCCAGGGGCCCGATACTGAGCAGTTCTTC. The genes are TRBV9 and TRBJ2-1, with a tentative D call TRBD1 (6 bases). V lost 3 bases to trimming and J lost 9 bases, with 19 bases between them. There are 15 residues in the CDR3. The germline CDR1 and CDR2 sequences are SGDLS and YYNGEE.

The J gene is TRBJ2-5, the V gene TRBV10-2, with D tentatively TRBD2 (6 bases). V gave up 8 bases and J gave up 1 base, with 20 bases separating them. Germline V gene lookup returns CDR1 WSHSY and CDR2 SAAADI. The length of the CDR3 is 16 residues. CDR3 nucleotides: TGCGCCAGCTCCTTACTAGCTGGATCGGGCCAAGAGACCCAGTACTTC. Translated, it gives CASSLLAGSGQETQYF.

This sequence joins TRBV19 and TRBJ1-4; TRBD1 agrees at 9 bases. Germline CDR1 and CDR2: LNHDA and SQIVND (reference sequence). The CDR3 has 16 residues. V shed 4 bases, J shed 7 bases, and the junction held 10 bases outside the gene matches. The CDR3 region has the DNA TGTGCCAGTAGTACCTCGACAGGGGGAAGACGTGAAAAACTGTTTTTT. Amino acids: CASSTSTGGRREKLFF.

This clone has only one observation. The J gene is TRBJ1-5, the V gene TRBV19, with 8 bases fitting TRBD1. The CDR3 totals 16 residues. Per the germline V gene, CDR1 is LNHDA and CDR2 is SQIVND (reference sequence). The trim removed 2 bases at V and 2 bases at J, leaving 5 bases unmatched. CDR3 residues: CASSIQTGAGNQPQHF. The CDR3 DNA reads TGTGCCAGTAGTATACAGACAGGGGCGGGCAATCAGCCCCAGCATTTT.

The gene calls are TRBV3-1 (or the pseudogene TRBV3-2) and TRBJ2-2; TRBD2 matches 11 bases. J was trimmed by 10 bases and V by 0 bases; bases with no gene match: 4. The CDR3 is made up of 15 amino acids. Germline V gene data show CDR1 as LGHDT and CDR2 as YNNKEL (reference sequence). CDR3 amino acids: CASSQDSGLAEELFF. CDR3 nucleotide sequence: TGTGCCAGCAGCCAAGACTCGGGACTAGCGGAGGAGCTGTTTTTT.

This clone appeared a single time. The chain employs TRBV30 and TRBJ1-5; no firm D call. The length of the CDR3 is 13 residues. Germline V lookup: CDR1 GTSNPN, CDR2 SVGIG (reference sequence). V was shortened by 2 bases and J by 2 bases, with 7 bases between the two germline ends. For the CDR3, the DNA is TGTGCCTGGAGTCTTCTGGGCAATCAGCCCCAGCATTTT. Its protein is CAWSLLGNQPQHF.

The rearrangement links TRBV15 to TRBJ2-7; 8 positions agree with TRBD1. The CDR3 is 17 amino acids. Looked up from germline, CDR1 is LNHNV and CDR2 is YYDKDF (reference sequence). The V and J ends lost 2 bases and 2 bases, in that order; junction bases with no gene match: 11. In DNA, the CDR3 is TGTGCCACCAGCAGACACCCGCCGGGACAGGTTACCTACGAGCAGTACTTC. Protein sequence: CATSRHPPGQVTYEQYF.

The gene calls are TRBV19 and TRBJ2-7; D call uncertain. The germline V gene has CDR1 LNHDA and CDR2 SQIVND (reference sequence). CDR3 length: 13 amino acids. V lost 1 base to trimming and J lost 2 bases, with 6 bases between them. This CDR3 is CASSIGDAYEQYF. CDR3 nucleotide sequence: TGTGCCAGTAGTATAGGCGACGCCTACGAGCAGTACTTC. The full variable domain, its missing parts supplied by reference TRBV19 and TRBJ2-7, is DGGITQSPKYLFRKEGQNVTLSCEQNLNHDAMYWYRQDPGQGLRLIYYSQIVNDFQKGDIAEGYSVSREKKESFPLTVTSAQKNPTAFYLCASSIGDAYEQYFGPGTRLTVT.

V gene TRBV13 combines with J gene TRBJ1-1, with TRBD1 matching over 7 bases. J gave up 0 bases and V 4 bases, and 5 bases lay outside the gene matches. CDR1 is PRHDT, CDR2 FYEKMQ, per germline (reference sequence). This CDR3 comprises 15 residues. CDR3 protein: CASSSMGQMNTEAFF. As DNA, the CDR3 is TGTGCCAGCAGCTCGATGGGACAGATGAACACTGAAGCTTTCTTT.

The sample holds one count of this clone. V is TRBV19 and J is TRBJ1-5; 9 positions match TRBD1. Germline CDR1 is LNHDA and CDR2 is SQIVND (reference sequence). CDR3 length: 15 residues. V was clipped by 6 bases and J by 0 bases; unmatched bases: 3. CDR3 sequence (DNA): TGTGCCAGTAGAAAGACAGGGGGTAGCAATCAGCCCCAGCATTTT. It yields the protein CASRKTGGSNQPQHF.

CDR3 loop: CASSPSGEGQPQHF. In DNA form, the CDR3 reads TGTGCCAGCAGCCCGAGCGGGGAGGGTCAGCCCCAGCATTTT. V usage is TRBV9 and J usage is TRBJ1-5; D is ambiguous. CDR3 size: 14 residues. CDR1 is SGDLS, CDR2 YYNGEE, per germline. The ends were cut back, 4 bases at V and 6 bases at J, with 14 bases in the middle.

The chain joins TRBV18 to TRBJ2-2; D possibly uses TRBD1 or TRBD2 (5 bases each). Looked up from germline, CDR1 is KGHSH and CDR2 is LQKENI. V was cut by 4 bases and J by 3 bases, with 12 bases left in between. This CDR3 has 15 amino acids. This chain's CDR3 is CASSRRGIDTGELFF. In DNA form, the CDR3 reads TGTGCCAGCTCACGACGGGGCATCGACACCGGGGAGCTGTTTTTT.

This clone appeared once. The chain combines TRBV7-2 with TRBJ1-1; no definite D call. Germline CDR1 and CDR2: SGHTA and FQGNSA. CDR3 length: 14 amino acids. The V and J ends lost 5 bases and 4 bases respectively, with 14 bases between them. The CDR3 nucleotides are TGTGCCAGCAGCGCCCTCGTGGGTGGCACTGAAGCTTTCTTT. Protein sequence: CASSALVGGTEAFF.

The chain carries TRBV11-2 and TRBJ1-3; D is unresolved. The CDR3 covers 12 residues. Trimming shortened V by 2 bases and J by 9 bases, and 8 bases separated the two germline ends. Germline CDR1 SGHAT, CDR2 FQNNGV. CDR3 nucleotides: TGTGCCAGCAGCTTATACGTCCCCACCATATATTTT. The encoded protein is CASSLYVPTIYF.

This rearrangement joins TRBV5-6 to TRBJ2-1; tentative D call: TRBD2 (6 bases). The CDR3 contains 14 residues. The V gene's germline CDR1 is SGHDT and CDR2 YYEEEE. Trimming shortened V by 7 bases and J by 6 bases, and 17 bases separated the two germline ends. CDR3 bases: TGTGCCAGCCTAAAGCGGGCCGCGGGCAATGAGCAGTTCTTC. This codes for CASLKRAAGNEQFF.

In its sample, this clone was seen once. CDR3 protein: CALCFSGRGSTDTQYF. In DNA form, the CDR3 reads TGTGCCCTTTGCTTTAGCGGGAGGGGGAGCACAGATACGCAGTATTTT. The V call is TRBV25-1, the J call TRBJ2-3; TRBD2 matches at 11 bases. Germline CDR1 reads MGHDK; CDR2 reads SYGVNS. V dropped 11 bases and J dropped 0; count of bases not matched to a gene: 10. The CDR3 spans 16 residues.

V and J are TRBV5-1 and TRBJ1-5; D is possibly TRBD1 (5 bases). V lost 4 bases to trimming and J lost 4 bases, with 15 bases between them. Germline lookup yields CDR1 SGHRS and CDR2 YFSETQ. This CDR3 region has 15 residues. The CDR3 region is CASSLGVGENQPQHF. In DNA, the CDR3 is TGCGCCAGCAGCCTTGGGGTGGGGGAAAATCAGCCCCAGCATTTT.

The chain couples TRBV7-2 to TRBJ1-5, with D tentatively TRBD1 (5 bases). This CDR3 comprises 15 residues. V was shortened by 1 base and J by 3 bases, with 10 bases between the two germline ends. The germline V gene encodes CDR1 SGHTA and CDR2 FQGNSA. CDR3 sequence (DNA): TGTGCCAGCAGCTTAGATCGGGGGAACAATCAGCCCCAGCATTTT. Its protein product is CASSLDRGNNQPQHF. The full variable domain, with the rest looked up from reference TRBV7-2 and TRBJ1-5, is GAGVSQSPSNKVTEKGKDVELRCDPISGHTALYWYRQSLGQGLEFLIYFQGNSAPDKSGLPSDRFSAERTGGSVSTLTIQRTQQEDSAVYLCASSLDRGNNQPQHFGDGTRLSIL.

V gene TRBV5-1 combines with J gene TRBJ2-7; 11 positions agree with TRBD2. Per germline, CDR1 SGHRS and CDR2 YFSETQ. V lost 3 bases and J lost 2; bases outside the gene matches: 4. The CDR3 covers 15 residues. The DNA for the CDR3 is TGCGCCAGCAGCTCCGGACTAGCGGGTACCTACGAGCAGTACTTC. It encodes CASSSGLAGTYEQYF.

The chain is built from TRBV27 and TRBJ1-6; 8 bases agree with TRBD1. V lost 3 bases to trimming and J lost 5 bases; unmatched junction nucleotides: 3. Germline lookup yields CDR1 MNHEY and CDR2 SMNVEV (reference sequence). The CDR3 contains 15 residues. In DNA form, the CDR3 reads TGTGCCAGCAGTTTGTACAGGGGGGATAATTCACCCCTCCACTTT. Translating gives CASSLYRGDNSPLHF.

This clone has a count of ten or more. DNA for the CDR3: TGTGCCAGCAGCCAAGATCTCGGTCAAGCCTATGGCTACACCTTC. Translated: CASSQDLGQAYGYTF. V and J are TRBV14 and TRBJ1-2; no clear D gene. The CDR3 runs to 15 residues. Germline CDR1 SGHDN, CDR2 FVKESK. The V gene lost 0 bases and the J gene lost 4 bases, with 12 bases spanning the gap.

This chain links TRBV7-9 with TRBJ1-4; a possible D gene is TRBD1 (5 bases). The germline V gene has CDR1 SEHNR and CDR2 FQNEAQ (reference sequence). The V and J ends lost 2 bases and 11 bases respectively, with 21 bases between them. This CDR3 spans 16 amino acids. CDR3 sequence: CASSLTLGEGVGKLFF. The CDR3 DNA is TGTGCCAGCAGCTTAACGCTGGGGGAGGGTGTGGGGAAACTGTTTTTT.

The V gene is TRBV30, the J gene TRBJ1-1; 9 bases line up with TRBD1. This CDR3 is 14 amino acids long. V gave up 4 bases and J gave up 1 base; unmatched junction bases: 4. Germline loops: CDR1 GTSNPN, CDR2 SVGIG (reference sequence). The CDR3 region is CAWKPGQGNTEAFF. The CDR3 DNA reads TGTGCCTGGAAGCCGGGACAGGGGAACACTGAAGCTTTCTTT.

The chain recombines TRBV19 with TRBJ1-5; 7 nucleotides align to TRBD1. V lost 4 bases, J lost 5 bases, and 5 bases stayed unmatched. CDR3 length: 14 residues. The V gene's germline CDR1 is LNHDA and CDR2 SQIVND (reference sequence). The CDR3 DNA reads TGTGCCAGTAGTACGACAGGGTACGATCAGCCCCAGCATTTT. This encodes CASSTTGYDQPQHF.

J is TRBJ1-1 and V is TRBV19; D not resolved. The CDR3 covers 18 residues. CDR1 is LNHDA, CDR2 SQIVND, per germline (reference sequence). The ends were cut back, 0 bases at V and 1 base at J, with 18 bases in the middle. The CDR3 protein is CASSIDPRHVRSNTEAFF. CDR3 sequence (DNA): TGTGCCAGTAGTATAGACCCCCGCCATGTCAGGTCGAACACTGAAGCTTTCTTT. Together with reference TRBV19 and TRBJ1-1, the CDR3 gives the full variable domain: DGGITQSPKYLFRKEGQNVTLSCEQNLNHDAMYWYRQDPGQGLRLIYYSQIVNDFQKGDIAEGYSVSREKKESFPLTVTSAQKNPTAFYLCASSIDPRHVRSNTEAFFGQGTRLTVV.

This sequence joins TRBV25-1 and TRBJ2-7; D possibly corresponds to TRBD1 (6 bases). This CDR3 region has 16 residues. Germline V gives CDR1 MGHDK, CDR2 SYGVNS. Trimming cost V 0 bases and J 5 bases, with 17 bases left between them. The DNA of the CDR3 is TGTGCCAGCAGTGAATACCGCCCAGGGGCAATAGACGAGCAGTACTTC. Protein product: CASSEYRPGAIDEQYF.

This chain links TRBV7-9 with TRBJ2-5, with 9 bases lining up with TRBD1. The CDR3 has 16 residues. Germline V lookup: CDR1 SEHNR, CDR2 FQNEAQ (reference sequence). The V gene end was trimmed by 5 bases and the J gene end by 4 bases; junction bases not matched to a gene: 11. CDR3 sequence: CASSPEGQGRRETQYF. The CDR3 DNA sequence: TGTGCCAGCAGCCCCGAGGGACAGGGACGTCGAGAGACCCAGTACTTC. Combining the CDR3 with reference TRBV7-9 and TRBJ2-5 gives the whole variable domain DTGVSQNPRHKITKRGQNVTFRCDPISEHNRLYWYRQTLGQGPEFLTYFQNEAQLEKSRLLSDRFSAERPKGSFSTLEIQRTEQGDSAMYLCASSPEGQGRRETQYFGPGTRLLVL.